A single sample is the source of the 30 T cell receptor beta chains below, sequenced in a study of tumor-infiltrating lymphocytes in primary liver carcinoma. RNA isolated from unsorted whole blood supplied the blood RNA, with germline DNA also extracted. Starting material of around 490 ng total RNA yielded TCR beta cDNA via a constant-region primer. ARM-PCR was slightly modified, and three nested multiplex PCR rounds with it gave rise to the TCR beta libraries. PCR rounds one and two used TRBV1-TRBV30 forward primers with a C-beta reverse primer for 10 cycles each. TCRdb independently ran MiXCR on the multiplex PCR reads; one entry per CDR3 protein. The sample lists some 190,000 distinct CDR3 sequences, roughly three fifths occurring once. Sequenced material: peripheral blood. These receptors all come from a man in his forties or fifties with primary liver carcinoma and hepatitis B virus infection.

The V call is TRBV6-5, the J call TRBJ2-3; D perhaps matches TRBD2 (5 bases). There are 17 residues in the CDR3. V was trimmed by 0 bases and J by 0 bases, leaving 13 bases between them. CDR1 and CDR2 from the germline V gene are MNHEY and SVGAGI. The CDR3 reads CASSYSGWRASTDTQYF. The CDR3 DNA follows: TGTGCCAGCAGTTACTCGGGGTGGCGGGCTAGCACAGATACGCAGTATTTT.

The rearrangement joins TRBV29-1 to TRBJ1-1; tentative D call: TRBD1 (6 bases). Trimming took 2 bases from V and 0 from J, leaving 7 bases between them. The CDR3 is made up of 13 amino acids. CDR1 is SQVTM and CDR2 is ANQGSEA in the germline V gene. The CDR3 loop reads CSVERTVNTEAFF. The CDR3 DNA sequence: TGCAGCGTTGAAAGGACAGTGAACACTGAAGCTTTCTTT.

This sequence joins TRBV5-6 and TRBJ2-7; D gene uncertain. Germline values: CDR1 SGHDT, CDR2 YYEEEE. Trimming took off 4 bases at V and 3 bases at J, with 14 bases between the two ends. This CDR3 contains 14 residues. The CDR3 bases are TGTGCCAGCAGCGGCCCGACGAGAGGCTACGAGCAGTACTTC. Its translation is CASSGPTRGYEQYF.

This clonotype was found a few times. V is TRBV6-6 and J is TRBJ2-1; possibly TRBD1 or TRBD2 for D (5 bases each). This CDR3 has 15 amino acids. V gave up 7 bases and J gave up 6 bases, with 19 bases separating them. CDR1 is MNHNY, CDR2 SVGAGI, per germline (reference sequence). This chain's CDR3 is CASNTRDVNPNEQFF. DNA of the CDR3: TGTGCCAGCAACACCCGGGACGTCAACCCCAATGAGCAGTTCTTC.

Concerning this clonotype: The junction and the germline gene differ at one end; a read error may be behind it. V gene TRBV7-8 combines with J gene TRBJ2-7, with 14 positions matching TRBD2. The germline V gene encodes CDR1 SGHVS and CDR2 FQNEAQ. The CDR3 covers 18 residues. The DNA of the CDR3 is TGTGCCAGTATCCCCGGGAGACTAGCGGGAGGGCATAACTACCAGCAGTACTTC. Protein: CASIPGRLAGGHNYQQYF. Variable domain in full (rest from reference TRBV7-8 and TRBJ2-7): GAGVSQSPRYKVAKRGQDVALRCDPISGHVSLFWYQQALGQGPEFLTYFQNEAQLDKSGLPSDRFFAERPEGSVSTLKIQRTQQEDSAVYLCASIPGRLAGGHNYQQYFGPGTRLTVT.

V gene TRBV4-2 combines with J gene TRBJ1-3, with 9 bases matching TRBD1. CDR3 length: 16 residues. Per germline, CDR1 LGHNA and CDR2 YNFKEQ. V lost 0 bases to trimming and J lost 4 bases; unmatched junction nucleotides: 4. Here the CDR3 reads CASSQEGQGIGNTIYF. The CDR3 coding sequence is TGTGCCAGCAGCCAAGAGGGACAGGGAATCGGAAACACCATATATTTT.

This chain uses TRBV11-2 with TRBJ2-1; 7 bases fit TRBD2. Germline loops: CDR1 SGHAT, CDR2 FQNNGV. Trimming cost V 5 bases and J 0 bases; bases outside gene matches: 10. CDR3 length: 17 amino acids. CDR3 bases: TGTGCCAGCAGCGCCCCCGCGGGAGCAGGCTCCTACAATGAGCAGTTCTTC. Translated, it gives CASSAPAGAGSYNEQFF.

The J gene is TRBJ2-7, the V gene TRBV6-2 or TRBV6-3; 8 nucleotides align to TRBD2. Germline loops: CDR1 MNHEY, CDR2 SVGEGT. The CDR3 is 16 amino acids. V dropped 0 bases and J dropped 3; count of bases not matched to a gene: 7. The CDR3 nucleotides are TGTGCCAGCAGTTACTCCTGGGTTAGCGGGATCTACGAGCAGTACTTC. This encodes CASSYSWVSGIYEQYF.

The chain joins TRBV2 to TRBJ2-1; D unclear. The length of the CDR3 is 16 residues. CDR1 SNHLY and CDR2 FYNNEI come from the germline V gene. Trimming pared 5 bases from V and 3 bases from J, leaving 17 bases between. The CDR3 region has the DNA TGTGCCAGCAGTCCTAAACTAACCCTTGGCTACAATGAGCAGTTCTTC. Amino acid sequence: CASSPKLTLGYNEQFF.

This clonotype appeared a few times. The chain employs TRBV5-5 and TRBJ1-1; tentatively, D is TRBD1 (5 bases). This CDR3 comprises 16 residues. V gave up 3 bases and J gave up 0 bases, with 15 bases separating them. Looked up from germline, CDR1 is SGHKS and CDR2 is YYEKEE (reference sequence). The CDR3 region is CASSWGRGGMNTEAFF. The CDR3 nucleotides read TGTGCCAGCAGCTGGGGTAGGGGTGGCATGAACACTGAAGCTTTCTTT.

This clonotype was seen repeatedly, ten times or more. This sequence joins TRBV11-1 and TRBJ2-7; perhaps D is TRBD1 or TRBD2 (7 bases each). Germline assignment: CDR1 SGHAT and CDR2 FQDESV (reference sequence). Trimming cost V 7 bases and J 6 bases, with 25 bases left between them. This CDR3 comprises 16 residues. The CDR3 region has the DNA TGTGCCAGCACCCTAGGGAGGGGGCGGTCTGCGAGCGAGCAGTACTTC. Translated: CASTLGRGRSASEQYF. The entire variable domain, with the rest obtained from reference TRBV11-1 and TRBJ2-7, is as follows: EAEVAQSPRYKITEKSQAVAFWCDPISGHATLYWYRQILGQGPELLVQFQDESVVDDSQLPKDRFSAERLKGVDSTLKIQPAELGDSAMYLCASTLGRGRSASEQYFGPGTRLTVT.

This clonotype was counted a few times. A much larger clone lies one base from this, so it may be a read error. The CDR3 DNA sequence: TGTGCCAGCAGCTTTGCCGCAGGCCTGACCGGGGAGCTGTTTTTT. This sequence encodes CASSFAAGLTGELFF. The chain couples TRBV11-2 to TRBJ2-2; D remains ambiguous. V was trimmed by 3 bases and J by 5 bases, leaving 13 bases between them. CDR3 length equals 15 residues. The germline V gene encodes CDR1 SGHAT and CDR2 FQNNGV.

This clonotype was seen more than once but under ten times. This chain links TRBV6-1 with TRBJ2-4, with D perhaps TRBD2 (5 bases). The CDR3 has 12 residues. The germline V gene has CDR1 MNHNS and CDR2 SASEGT. The V end was cut by 6 bases, the J end by 9 bases, with 12 bases between. Here the CDR3 reads CASRGRLAIQYF. The CDR3 nucleotides are TGTGCCAGCAGAGGGAGATTGGCCATTCAGTACTTC.

J is TRBJ2-7 and V is TRBV29-1, with TRBD2 matching 13 bases. V was clipped by 3 bases and J by 3 bases; unmatched bases: 11. The CDR3 has 17 amino acids. Germline CDR1 and CDR2: SQVTM and ANQGSEA. CDR3 in amino acids: CSVEGEEGLAGNYEQYF. As DNA, the CDR3 is TGCAGCGTTGAGGGGGAAGAGGGACTAGCGGGGAACTACGAGCAGTACTTC.

J is TRBJ1-6 and V is TRBV10-2, with D unresolved. CDR1 is WSHSY and CDR2 is SAAADI in the germline V gene. Trimming removed 3 bases at V and 10 bases at J, with 13 bases between. The CDR3 is 14 residues long. CDR3 region: CASSDSGFGSPLHF. The CDR3 coding sequence is TGCGCCAGCAGTGATTCAGGTTTTGGATCACCCCTCCACTTT.

The gene calls are TRBV4-2 and TRBJ2-2, with TRBD2 matching 8 bases. The trim removed 5 bases at V and 6 bases at J, leaving 20 bases unmatched. The CDR3 is made up of 19 amino acids. Germline assignment: CDR1 LGHNA and CDR2 YNFKEQ. The CDR3 bases are TGTGCCAGCAGCTCACACTCGGGTAGCGGGGCGGATTTCCCCGGGGAGCTGTTTTTT. This encodes CASSSHSGSGADFPGELFF.

The chain recombines TRBV6-5 with TRBJ2-1; the match to TRBD2 covers 11 bases. J lost 6 bases, V lost 7 bases, and 11 bases had no gene match. The CDR3 runs to 16 residues. CDR1 is MNHEY and CDR2 is SVGAGI in the germline V gene. The CDR3 loop reads CASKVGGLAGGNEQFF. The CDR3 region has the DNA TGTGCCAGCAAGGTCGGTGGTCTAGCGGGAGGCAATGAGCAGTTCTTC.

The chain uses TRBV11-2 and TRBJ2-5; D possibly corresponds to TRBD2 (6 bases). V was clipped by 3 bases and J by 2 bases, with 7 bases between them. The germline gives CDR1 SGHAT, CDR2 FQNNGV. This CDR3 has 13 residues. The CDR3 nucleotides read TGTGCCAGCAGCTTTAGCGGTCAAGAGACCCAGTACTTC. Amino acid sequence: CASSFSGQETQYF.

This chain links TRBV14 with TRBJ1-2, with TRBD1 as a possible D gene (5 bases). The CDR3 loop spans 15 amino acids. Trimming took 1 base from V and 8 from J, leaving 17 bases between them. Germline values: CDR1 SGHDN, CDR2 FVKESK. CDR3 residues: CASSQGGVGTKGYTF. The CDR3 DNA follows: TGTGCCAGCAGCCAAGGAGGAGTCGGGACGAAAGGCTACACCTTC.

This clonotype was detected a few times. V is TRBV7-8 and J is TRBJ2-7, with D hard to call. CDR1 and CDR2 from the germline V gene are SGHVS and FQNEAQ. Deletions cut 2 bases from V and 5 bases from J, with 7 bases between. CDR3 size: 12 residues. The CDR3 DNA reads as TGTGCCAGCAGCTTATCCGGGCACGAGCAGTACTTC. Translated, it gives CASSLSGHEQYF.

Concerning this clonotype itself: No conserved phenylalanine or tryptophan is present at the end of the CDR3, so a read error is the likely explanation. J is TRBJ2-5 and V is TRBV6-6; 11 bases fit TRBD2. The CDR3 is 16 amino acids. The V gene end was trimmed by 5 bases and the J gene end by 4 bases; junction bases not matched to a gene: 9. Germline loops: CDR1 MNHNY, CDR2 SVGAGI (reference sequence). DNA for the CDR3: TGTGCCAGCAGTCAGACTAGCGGGACACGGCGAGAGACCCAGTACTTA. Its protein is CASSQTSGTRRETQYL.

Judged by abundance, this clonotype is medium-sized. The V and J genes are TRBV11-2 and TRBJ2-5; the D gene is possibly TRBD2 (5 bases). The germline CDR1 and CDR2 sequences are SGHAT and FQNNGV. Trimming left V 4 bases short and J 9 bases short, with 18 bases between. This CDR3 has 14 amino acids. CDR3 nucleotide sequence: TGTGCCAGCAGCTCGACGGGGATATTATTGTCCCAGTACTTC. It codes for CASSSTGILLSQYF.

V usage is TRBV7-8 and J usage is TRBJ2-5; TRBD1 might be the D (5 bases). Trimming took off 1 base at V and 5 bases at J, with 8 bases between the two ends. Germline CDR1 and CDR2: SGHVS and FQNEAQ. This CDR3 has 13 residues. DNA for the CDR3: TGTGCCAGCAGCTTAGGACAGTCGGAGACCCAGTACTTC. Amino acid sequence: CASSLGQSETQYF.

The chain employs TRBV12-3 or TRBV12-4 and TRBJ2-7; D is ambiguous. V was clipped by 8 bases and J by 7 bases, with 18 bases between them. The CDR3 totals 13 residues. As DNA, the CDR3 is TGTGCCAGCCTTCCTGAGACCCCTGGAGAGCAGTACTTC. Translating it yields CASLPETPGEQYF.

Points on this clonotype: Being one base from a much bigger clone, this may be a read error. This rearrangement joins TRBV5-5 to TRBJ1-5; unclear D gene. The germline CDR1 and CDR2 sequences are SGHKS and YYEKEE (reference sequence). This CDR3 spans 17 amino acids. The CDR3: CANSPGVRSYSNQPQHF. CDR3 nucleotide sequence: TGTGCCAACAGCCCCGGAGTTAGAAGTTATAGCAATCAGCCCCAGCATTTT.

There are many counts of this clonotype. The genes are TRBV5-5 and TRBJ1-5; 7 bases line up with TRBD1. This CDR3 has 15 amino acids. Unmatched junction bases numbered 4, after V lost 0 bases and J lost 4 bases. Germline CDR1 reads SGHKS; CDR2 reads YYEKEE (reference sequence). The CDR3, as DNA: TGTGCCAGCAGCTTGGGACAGGGTTGGAATCAGCCCCAGCATTTT. Translated, it gives CASSLGQGWNQPQHF.

The V and J genes are TRBV25-1 and TRBJ2-5; 8 bases map to TRBD1. Trimming took 3 bases from V and 4 from J; bases not matched to a gene: 4. The CDR3 is 14 amino acids. Germline V lookup: CDR1 MGHDK, CDR2 SYGVNS. CDR3 in amino acids: CASSEGRGPETQYF. The CDR3 region has the DNA TGTGCCAGCAGTGAGGGCAGGGGGCCAGAGACCCAGTACTTC. The variable domain in full, completed from reference TRBV25-1 and TRBJ2-5, reads EADIYQTPRYLVIGTGKKITLECSQTMGHDKMYWYQQDPGMELHLIHYSYGVNSTEKGDLSSESTVSRIRTEHFPLTLESARPSHTSQYLCASSEGRGPETQYFGPGTRLLVL.

This clonotype was found once. The conserved closing phenylalanine or tryptophan is absent in this CDR3, likely reflecting a read error. The chain is built from TRBV11-2 and TRBJ2-5, with TRBD2 identical over 13 bases. The CDR3 spans 16 residues. Germline V CDR1 and CDR2: SGHAT, FQNNGV. The CDR3 protein is CACSLGLAGDRETQYL. The CDR3 nucleotides read TGTGCCTGCAGCTTAGGACTAGCGGGAGATCGGGAGACCCAGTACTTG.

J is TRBJ2-7 and V is TRBV6-5, with D hard to call. V was clipped by 5 bases and J by 4 bases, with 12 bases between them. The V gene's germline CDR1 is MNHEY and CDR2 SVGAGI. The length of the CDR3 is 13 residues. CDR3 amino acids: CASSISLLYEQYF. Written as DNA, the CDR3 is TGTGCCAGCAGTATCTCCCTCCTGTACGAGCAGTACTTC.

This clonotype was recorded only once. A much larger clone lies one base from this, so it may be a read error. This chain joins TRBV6-5 and TRBJ2-1; perhaps TRBD2 as D (5 bases). From germline, CDR1 is MNHEY and CDR2 SVGAGI. CDR3 length: 11 amino acids. The CDR3 DNA reads TGTGCCAGCGGTATGAGAGGGCAGCACTTCTTC. This gives the protein CASGMRGQHFF.